Sequencing of this TCR beta chain was carried out in a study of T-cell reconstitution after alpha-beta-depleted transplantation in children. Study-wide findings and caveats: It was reported that alpha-beta T cells came from several hundred expanded graft clones (about two months after transplant).

This clonotype is a singleton in its sample. Its antigen remains unknown. The CDR3 loop spans 16 amino acids. After removal of 4 bases from V and 6 bases from J, the junction contained 9 bases not matched to a gene. Germline V gene lookup returns CDR1 SGHTA and CDR2 FQGNSA. Library preparation (for TCRbeta) was performed with unique molecular identifiers. MiXCR was run by TCRdb on the PCR reads, yielding one entry per CDR3 protein. The top ten hold 14% of the sample, which has about 580,000 distinct CDR3 sequences, roughly 23% seen once. The sequences come from PBMCs, mostly from graft donor cells, collected 360 days after TCRalphabeta/CD19-depleted stem cell transplant. This sequence joins TRBV7-2 and TRBJ2-2, with 9 bases that match TRBD1. The origin of this receptor is a boy under two years old who had a stem cell transplant for acute myeloid leukemia, so the T cells may come from the graft donor. The CDR3 reads CASSSNRGRVSGELFF. In nucleotides, the CDR3 is TGTGCCAGCAGCTCTAACAGGGGGCGCGTTTCCGGGGAGCTGTTTTTT.